The rows below give T cell receptor beta chains drawn from one sample of a study of control samples from healthy donors and cancer patients. Sequenced by immunoSEQ multiplex PCR; TCRdb stores in-frame clones only, minus some. Counted here are some 150,000 clones, approximately 94% occurring once; the ten biggest clones make up approximately 14%. Specimen: blood. These receptors all stem from a man aged 40-50 years in good health. The CDR3 runs from the conserved cysteine through the conserved F or W. A D gene is named only where the DNA matches it firmly. The size field is filled for only some rows; it gives once, few, many or a size class.

j_call,clone_size,v_call,d_call,cdr3_nt,cdr3_aa
TRBJ2-3,once,TRBV10-1,-,TGCGCCAGCGCACCCTCGGAGAATACGCAGTATTTT,CASAPSENTQYF
TRBJ1-2,-,TRBV9,-,TGTGCCAGCAGCGTAGGCAACTATGGCTACACCTTC,CASSVGNYGYTF
TRBJ1-4,-,TRBV6-1,-,TGTGCCAGCAGTGAAGAGGGCAGGGGATGGGAAAAACTGTTTTTT,CASSEEGRGWEKLFF
TRBJ2-1,-,TRBV13,TRBD1,TGTGCCAGCAGTTCACTCCAGGGGGAATTTAACAATGAGCAGTTCTTC,CASSSLQGEFNNEQFF
TRBJ2-5,-,TRBV7-9,-,TGTGCCAGCAGCTTAGACGGGGGGACCCAGTACTTC,CASSLDGGTQYF
TRBJ2-5,-,TRBV18,-,TGTGCCAGCTCACCCAAAGGGAAAGAGACCCAGTACTTC,CASSPKGKETQYF
TRBJ2-1,-,TRBV6-2/TRBV6-3,TRBD2,TGTGCCAGCAGTTACACGAGGACTAGCGGGGAGCAGTTCTTC,CASSYTRTSGEQFF
TRBJ2-2,-,TRBV9,-,TGTGCCAGCAGCGTAGGCGGAGGGGCGATATCCGACACCGGGGAGCTGTTTTTT,CASSVGGGAISDTGELFF
TRBJ1-5,once,TRBV6-1,-,TGTGCCAGCAGTGAAGCGCCGGTAAGGGGGAGCAATCAGCCCCAGCATTTT,CASSEAPVRGSNQPQHF
TRBJ2-3,-,TRBV7-3,-,TGTGCCAGCACCTCCGTCGGGGATACGCAGTATTTT,CASTSVGDTQYF
TRBJ1-1,-,TRBV10-1,-,TGCGCCAGCAGTAGGAGTTTGAACACTGAAGCTTTCTTT,CASSRSLNTEAFF
TRBJ2-7,-,TRBV29-1,-,TGCAGCGCTCGGACGCGCGGCTACGAGCAGTACTTC,CSARTRGYEQYF
TRBJ1-2,-,TRBV7-9,-,TGTGCCAGCAGCTCGGACCTCTATGGCTACACCTTC,CASSSDLYGYTF
TRBJ2-2,-,TRBV29-1,-,TGCAGCGTTCGAAGAGCAGCGAACACCGGGGAGCTGTTTTTT,CSVRRAANTGELFF
TRBJ1-6,once,TRBV7-9,-,TGTGCCAGCAGCTTAGAGGGTTCCTATAATTCACCCCTCCACTTT,CASSLEGSYNSPLHF
TRBJ2-6,once,TRBV7-9,-,TGTGCCAGCAGCCCCGTGTCTGGGGCCAACGTCCTGACTTTC,CASSPVSGANVLTF
TRBJ1-1,once,TRBV6-5,-,TGTGCCAGCAGATATCGTACGGGGAGCACTGAAGCTTTCTTT,CASRYRTGSTEAFF
TRBJ1-5,once,TRBV28,-,TGTGCCAGCAGTTTGAGGCAGGGGACACATACGGCCCAGCATTTT,CASSLRQGTHTAQHF
TRBJ1-1,-,TRBV7-8,-,TGTGCCAGCAGCTTAGCTGGGGTACAGCTCAACACTGAAGCTTTCTTT,CASSLAGVQLNTEAFF
TRBJ2-3,-,TRBV14,-,TGTGCCAGCAGCCAACTGCCGGGCAGGAGGACTTCGCCCACAGATACGCAGTATTTT,CASSQLPGRRTSPTDTQYF
TRBJ2-7,-,TRBV7-9,TRBD1,TGTGCCAGCAGCTTAAGAACAGGGGATAGCTACGAGCAGTACTTC,CASSLRTGDSYEQYF
TRBJ1-4,-,TRBV7-2,-,TGTGCCAGCAGCTTACAGGGTGTTTCGGATGAAAAACTGTTTTTT,CASSLQGVSDEKLFF
TRBJ1-2,-,TRBV28,-,TGTGCCAGCAGTTTAGACAGCTACACCTTC,CASSLDSYTF
TRBJ1-2,-,TRBV11-2,TRBD1,TGTGCCAGCAGCCGGACAGGGGACTATGGCTACACCTTC,CASSRTGDYGYTF
TRBJ2-7,-,TRBV7-9,-,TGTGCCAGCAGCCCGAGCTACGAGCAGTACTTC,CASSPSYEQYF
TRBJ2-7,-,TRBV6-4,-,TGTGCCAGCAGTGACTCGAGTCGGGGCGAGCAGTACTTC,CASSDSSRGEQYF
TRBJ1-2,-,TRBV7-9,TRBD1,TGTGCCAGCAGCCCAGACAGGGGGCGCGTGCGAAACTATGGCTACACCTTC,CASSPDRGRVRNYGYTF
TRBJ1-5,-,TRBV6-5,-,TGTGCCAGCAGTTACTACAGGCAGTGGGATCAGCCCCAGCATTTT,CASSYYRQWDQPQHF
TRBJ2-1,-,TRBV5-1,-,TGCGCCAGCAAGCTGGGAGGAGGGGACAATGAGCAGTTCTTC,CASKLGGGDNEQFF
TRBJ2-5,-,TRBV11-2,TRBD2,TGTGCCAGCAGCTTAGACTACCGTACGCTAGCGGGAGAGGAGACCCAGTACTTC,CASSLDYRTLAGEETQYF
TRBJ2-7,-,TRBV19,TRBD1,TGTGCCAGTAGTCCCGGACAGGGTACTACCTACGAGCAGTACTTC,CASSPGQGTTYEQYF
TRBJ2-6,-,TRBV2,TRBD1,TGTGCCATTACAGGGGTCCCTGGGGCCAACGTCCTGACTTTC,CAITGVPGANVLTF
TRBJ2-1,-,TRBV5-6,-,TGTGCCAGCAGCCCTCCCAACAATGAGCAGTTCTTC,CASSPPNNEQFF
TRBJ2-5,-,TRBV10-1,-,TGCGCCAGCAGTGAATCCTCCGGAGTCCAAGAGACCCAGTACTTC,CASSESSGVQETQYF
TRBJ2-1,-,TRBV6-5,-,TGTGCCAGCAGAAAACAGGGTGGATCCTACAATGAGCAGTTCTTC,CASRKQGGSYNEQFF
TRBJ2-5,-,TRBV5-5,TRBD2,TGTGCCAGCAGCGTCGGGGGAGCGGGAGTCCAAGAGACCCAGTACTTC,CASSVGGAGVQETQYF
TRBJ2-7,-,TRBV12-3/TRBV12-4,-,TGTGCCAGCAGTTTATCTAGCTCCTACGAGCAGTACTTC,CASSLSSSYEQYF
TRBJ2-4,-,TRBV11-2,-,TGTGCCAGCAGAAACCCGGGGAGGGGGTTCGGAGCCAAAAACATTCAGTACTTC,CASRNPGRGFGAKNIQYF
TRBJ2-1,-,TRBV9,-,TGTGCCAGCAGCGGACTAGGGAATGAGCAGTTCTTC,CASSGLGNEQFF
TRBJ1-1,-,TRBV3-1/TRBV3-2,TRBD1,TGTGCCAGCAGCCCTCGAATTCAGGGGGCTGGGACTGAAGCTTTCTTT,CASSPRIQGAGTEAFF
TRBJ1-5,once,TRBV7-2,TRBD1,TGTGCCAGCAGCCCCCGACAGGGAGGTCAGCCCCAGCATTTT,CASSPRQGGQPQHF
TRBJ2-2,-,TRBV4-1,-,TGCGCCAGCAGCCAAAATCCCGGGGAGCTGTTTTTT,CASSQNPGELFF
TRBJ2-1,-,TRBV28,-,TGTGCCAGCAGTGACCCCGGGTACAATGAGCAGTTCTTC,CASSDPGYNEQFF